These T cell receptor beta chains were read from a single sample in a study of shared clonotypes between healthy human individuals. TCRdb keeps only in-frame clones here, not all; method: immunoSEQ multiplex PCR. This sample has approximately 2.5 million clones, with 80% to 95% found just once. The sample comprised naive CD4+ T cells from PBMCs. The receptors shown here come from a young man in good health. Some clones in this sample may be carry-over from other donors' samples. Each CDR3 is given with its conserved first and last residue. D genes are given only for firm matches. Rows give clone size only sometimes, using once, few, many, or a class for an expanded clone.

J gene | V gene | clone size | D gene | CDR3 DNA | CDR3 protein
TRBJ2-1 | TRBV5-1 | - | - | TGCGCCAGCAGCTTGGGACCCTCATACAATGAGCAGTTCTTC | CASSLGPSYNEQFF
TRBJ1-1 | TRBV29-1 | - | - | TGCAGCGTAGCAGGGTGGGGGAACACTGAAGCTTTCTTT | CSVAGWGNTEAFF
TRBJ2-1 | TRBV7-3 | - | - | TGTGCCAGCAGCTTATTGGGACAAGGAACCTACAATGAGCAGTTCTTC | CASSLLGQGTYNEQFF
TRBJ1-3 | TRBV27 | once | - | TGTGCCAGCAGTTCTTTGGGATCTTCTGGAAACACCATATATTTT | CASSSLGSSGNTIYF
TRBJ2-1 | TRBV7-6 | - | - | TGTGCCAGCAGTCCATCCTACAATGAGCAGTTCTTC | CASSPSYNEQFF
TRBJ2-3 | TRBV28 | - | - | TGTGCCAGCAGTTTAGGCAGGCCCACAGATACGCAGTATTTT | CASSLGRPTDTQYF
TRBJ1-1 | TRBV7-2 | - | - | TGTGCCAGCAGCTTAGTATCGAGAGATTATGAAGCTTTCTTT | CASSLVSRDYEAFF
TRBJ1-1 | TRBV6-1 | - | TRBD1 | TGTGCCAGCAGTGAAGGGGACAGTAGGACAGAAGCTTTCTTT | CASSEGDSRTEAFF
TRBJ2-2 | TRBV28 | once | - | TGTGCCAGCAGTTCGGGACAATTGAATTCCGGGGAGCTGTTTTTT | CASSSGQLNSGELFF
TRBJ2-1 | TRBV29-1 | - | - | TGCAGCGCTAATTTTTATGAGCAGTTCTTC | CSANFYEQFF
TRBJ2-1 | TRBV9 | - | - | TGTGCCAGCAGCGTATTGGGGCGGACTCCGGGGGAGCAGTTCTTC | CASSVLGRTPGEQFF
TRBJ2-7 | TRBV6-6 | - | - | TGTGCCAGCAGCAGCGACATCAGGAGCTCCTACGAGCAGTACTTC | CASSSDIRSSYEQYF
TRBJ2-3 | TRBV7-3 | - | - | TGTGCCAGCAGCTCCAGCTCAGATACGCAGTATTTT | CASSSSSDTQYF
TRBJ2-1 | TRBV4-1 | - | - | TGCGCCAGCACCATAACGGAACGGGGAGGATCCTACAATGAGCAGTTCTTC | CASTITERGGSYNEQFF
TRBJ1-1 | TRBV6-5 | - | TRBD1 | TGTGCCAGCGGTGGGACAGTCATGAACACTGAAGCTTTCTTT | CASGGTVMNTEAFF
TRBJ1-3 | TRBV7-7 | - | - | TGTGCCAGCAGTTTAAGAGCTTTCGACACCTCGTCAACTGGAAACACCATATATTTT | CASSLRAFDTSSTGNTIYF
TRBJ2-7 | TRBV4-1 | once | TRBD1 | TGCGCCAGCAGCCAATCTTTAACAACCCCCCTCCGGGACAGGGCCCACGAGCAGTACTTC | CASSQSLTTPLRDRAHEQYF
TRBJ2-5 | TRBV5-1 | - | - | TGCGCCAGCAGCTTGGCGTCTACTAATGAGCAGACCCAGTACTTC | CASSLASTNEQTQYF
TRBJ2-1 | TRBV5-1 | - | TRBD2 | TGCGCCAGCAGCTTGGGTCGGCTAGCGGGAGGGCCAGGGGATGAGCAGTTCTTC | CASSLGRLAGGPGDEQFF
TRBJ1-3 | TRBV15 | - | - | TGTGCCACCAGCGGCGGGGGGGAAGGAAACACCATATATTTT | CATSGGGEGNTIYF
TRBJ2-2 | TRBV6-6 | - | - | TGTGCCAGCAAATTCTTACGGATGACCGAGCCCGGGGAGCTGTTTTTT | CASKFLRMTEPGELFF
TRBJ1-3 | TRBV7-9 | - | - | TGTGCCAGCAGCATAACAGGGCGACTCTCTGGAAACACCATATATTTT | CASSITGRLSGNTIYF
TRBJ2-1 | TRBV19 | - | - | TGTGCCAGTAGTATCGATCGGGAGCAGTTCTTC | CASSIDREQFF
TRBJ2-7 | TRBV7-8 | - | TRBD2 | TGTGCCAGCAGCTTCACACTAGCGGTAAGCTCCTACGAGCAGTACTTC | CASSFTLAVSSYEQYF
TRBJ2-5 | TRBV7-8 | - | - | TGTGCCAGCAGCCCAAGGGGGGAGACCCAGTACTTC | CASSPRGETQYF
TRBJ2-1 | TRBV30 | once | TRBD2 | TGTGCCTGGGCACTAGCTAGCGGGATGGGGTTCTTC | CAWALASGMGFF
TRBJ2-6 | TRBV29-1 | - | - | TGCAGCGTCACACTCTCTGGGGCCAACGTCCTGACTTTC | CSVTLSGANVLTF
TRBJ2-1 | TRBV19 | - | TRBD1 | TGTGCCAGTAGCACCCGGGACAGGGGAGGCGATGAGCAGTTCTTC | CASSTRDRGGDEQFF
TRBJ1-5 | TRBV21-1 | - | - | TGTGCCAGCAGCAAAGAACGGCCGGGAAAGTATCAGCCCCAGCATTTT | CASSKERPGKYQPQHF
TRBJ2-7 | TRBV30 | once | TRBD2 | TGTGCCTGGAGTGGGACTAGCGGGATCTACGAGCAGTACTTC | CAWSGTSGIYEQYF
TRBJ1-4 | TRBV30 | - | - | TGTGCCTGGAGTGTTGCTGAAAAACTGTTTTTT | CAWSVAEKLFF
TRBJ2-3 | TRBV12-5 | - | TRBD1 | TGTGCTAGTGGTTTGGCCTACGGACAGGACACAGATACGCAGTATTTT | CASGLAYGQDTDTQYF
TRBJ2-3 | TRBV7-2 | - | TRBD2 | TGTGCCAGCAGCTTAGGGGTAGCGGGAGGCAGCACAGATACGCAGTATTTT | CASSLGVAGGSTDTQYF
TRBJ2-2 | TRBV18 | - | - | TGTGCCAGCTCACCACTCTCACGGGAAAACACCGGGGAGCTGTTTTTT | CASSPLSRENTGELFF
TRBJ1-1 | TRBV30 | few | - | TGTGCCTGGAGTTTAAGACAGCTCATGAACACTGAAGCTTTCTTT | CAWSLRQLMNTEAFF
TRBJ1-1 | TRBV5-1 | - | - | TGCGCCAGCAGCTTGGAGCGGGGTATGAACACTGAAGCTTTCTTT | CASSLERGMNTEAFF
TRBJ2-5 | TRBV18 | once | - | TGTGCCAGCTCACAAAATCAACAACAAGAGACCCAGTACTTC | CASSQNQQQETQYF
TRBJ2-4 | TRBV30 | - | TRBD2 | TGTGCCTGGAGTGCGGTAGGGGAGGGCATTCAGTACTTC | CAWSAVGEGIQYF
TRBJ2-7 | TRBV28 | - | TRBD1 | TGTGCCAGCAGCTACTACCTCCGGACAGGGGGCTCCTACGAGCAGTACTTC | CASSYYLRTGGSYEQYF
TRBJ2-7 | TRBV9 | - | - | TGTGCCAGCAGCGTAGGCCCGATCTCCTACGAGCAGTACTTC | CASSVGPISYEQYF
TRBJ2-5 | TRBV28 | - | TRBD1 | TGTGCCACCCGAGCAGGGGGCGCAGGGGAGACCCAGTACTTC | CATRAGGAGETQYF
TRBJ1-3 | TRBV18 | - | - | TGTGCCAGCTCAGCGGACAGCGCTGGAAACACCATATATTTT | CASSADSAGNTIYF
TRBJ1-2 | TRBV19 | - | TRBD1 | TGTGCCAGTAGTATGGGGCCACAGGGGGCCGATGGCTACACCTTC | CASSMGPQGADGYTF
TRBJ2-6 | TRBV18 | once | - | TGTGCCAGCTCACCAACGGCCTCTGGGGCCAACGTCCTGACTTTC | CASSPTASGANVLTF
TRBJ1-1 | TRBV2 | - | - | TGTGCCAGCAAAGGGAACTCCATGAACACTGAAGCTTTCTTT | CASKGNSMNTEAFF
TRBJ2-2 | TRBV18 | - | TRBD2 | TGTGCCAGCTCACCTCGACTAGCGGGAGACGGGGAGCTGTTTTTT | CASSPRLAGDGELFF
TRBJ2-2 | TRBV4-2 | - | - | TGTGCCAGCAGCCCCGCTAACACCGGGGAGCTGTTTTTT | CASSPANTGELFF
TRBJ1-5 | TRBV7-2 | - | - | TGTGCCAGCAGCATCCCCAACGAGCCCCAGCATTTT | CASSIPNEPQHF
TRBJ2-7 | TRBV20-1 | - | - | TGCAGTGCTAGCGGGGTCGAGCAGTACTTC | CSASGVEQYF
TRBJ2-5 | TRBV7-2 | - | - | TGTGCCAGCAGCCCGACCCCCGAGGGGCGAAAGTACTTC | CASSPTPEGRKYF
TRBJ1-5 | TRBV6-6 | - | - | TGTGCCAGCACCGATGCGGCAGGCCTCAATCAGCCCCAGCATTTT | CASTDAAGLNQPQHF
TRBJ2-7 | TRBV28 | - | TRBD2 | TGTGCCAGCAGTTTCTGGGGACTAGCGCGCGAGCAGTACTTC | CASSFWGLAREQYF